A selection of T cell receptor beta chains follows, all from one sample in a study of T cell responses to AZD1222 COVID-19 vaccine. Generated by immunoSEQ multiplex PCR, the TCRdb table keeps only in-frame clones and is missing some. The table records approximately 110,000 clones, around 90% of them present only once. Here the sequenced sample was peripheral blood, taken on day 0 of AZD1222 vaccination. The receptors derive from an adult in good health. The CDR3 runs from the conserved cysteine through the conserved F or W. Fields, in order: V gene, D gene, clone size, J gene, CDR3 DNA, CDR3 protein. D genes are given only for firm matches. Part of the rows lack a size; the others show once, few, many or a class for expanded clones.

v_gene: TRBV7-8; d_gene: -; abundance: -; j_gene: TRBJ1-1; CDR3nt: TGTGCCAGCAGCTTAGCGGCTTATAACACTGAAGCTTTCTTT; CDR3aa: CASSLAAYNTEAFF
v_gene: TRBV6-5; d_gene: -; abundance: -; j_gene: TRBJ1-1; CDR3nt: TGTGCCAGCATCAAGCTACAGGGAGGAGGGACTGAAGCTTTCTTT; CDR3aa: CASIKLQGGGTEAFF
v_gene: TRBV4-3; d_gene: TRBD1; abundance: -; j_gene: TRBJ1-1; CDR3nt: TGCGCCAGCAGCCAAGATAGCTTTCCCAGGGGGGCTGAAGCTTTCTTT; CDR3aa: CASSQDSFPRGAEAFF
v_gene: TRBV5-1; d_gene: -; abundance: -; j_gene: TRBJ2-7; CDR3nt: TGCGCCAGCAGCTTGGCCGTCATCTCCGAGCAGTACTTC; CDR3aa: CASSLAVISEQYF
v_gene: TRBV19; d_gene: -; abundance: -; j_gene: TRBJ2-3; CDR3nt: TGTGCCAGTAGTATAGGACACGATACGCAGTATTTT; CDR3aa: CASSIGHDTQYF
v_gene: TRBV3-1/TRBV3-2; d_gene: -; abundance: -; j_gene: TRBJ2-7; CDR3nt: TGTGCCAGCAGCCAAGTGGGTGTTTACGAGCAGTACTTC; CDR3aa: CASSQVGVYEQYF
v_gene: TRBV5-5; d_gene: -; abundance: -; j_gene: TRBJ2-5; CDR3nt: TGTGCCAGCAGCTTTGGGACACGCCAAGAGACCCAGTACTTC; CDR3aa: CASSFGTRQETQYF
v_gene: TRBV15; d_gene: TRBD2; abundance: few; j_gene: TRBJ2-7; CDR3nt: TGTGCCACCAGCAGGTTAGCGGGGGCGGGCGAGCAGTACTTC; CDR3aa: CATSRLAGAGEQYF
v_gene: TRBV6-5; d_gene: TRBD1; abundance: -; j_gene: TRBJ1-5; CDR3nt: TGTGCCAGCGGGACAGGGAGTCAGCCCCAGCATTTT; CDR3aa: CASGTGSQPQHF
v_gene: TRBV7-3; d_gene: -; abundance: few; j_gene: TRBJ1-3; CDR3nt: TGTGCCAGCAGCTCCCACGGGGGCACCATATATTTT; CDR3aa: CASSSHGGTIYF
v_gene: TRBV3-1/TRBV3-2; d_gene: TRBD2; abundance: -; j_gene: TRBJ2-1; CDR3nt: TGTGCCAGCAGCCAAGGGACTAGCGGGAGGAGTGAGCAGTTCTTC; CDR3aa: CASSQGTSGRSEQFF
v_gene: TRBV29-1; d_gene: TRBD2; abundance: -; j_gene: TRBJ2-2; CDR3nt: TGCAGCGTTACTAGCGGGAGGGCGAACACCGGGGAGCTGTTTTTT; CDR3aa: CSVTSGRANTGELFF
v_gene: TRBV3-1/TRBV3-2; d_gene: -; abundance: -; j_gene: TRBJ1-5; CDR3nt: TGTGCCAGCAGCCAAGAAGTACAACAGCCCCAGCATTTT; CDR3aa: CASSQEVQQPQHF
v_gene: TRBV24-1; d_gene: -; abundance: once; j_gene: TRBJ2-3; CDR3nt: TGTGCCACCAGCCCCCTAGGGGGGGGAGCAGATACGCAGTATTTT; CDR3aa: CATSPLGGGADTQYF
v_gene: TRBV15; d_gene: -; abundance: -; j_gene: TRBJ2-3; CDR3nt: TGTGCCACCAGTCCCGCTCAAGATACGCAGTATTTT; CDR3aa: CATSPAQDTQYF
v_gene: TRBV6-5; d_gene: TRBD1; abundance: -; j_gene: TRBJ1-6; CDR3nt: TGTGCCAGCACAACAGGGGATAATTCACCCCTCCACTTT; CDR3aa: CASTTGDNSPLHF
v_gene: TRBV6-5; d_gene: -; abundance: -; j_gene: TRBJ1-4; CDR3nt: TGTGCCACCAAACCAGGACCAACTAATGAAAAACTGTTTTTT; CDR3aa: CATKPGPTNEKLFF
v_gene: TRBV19; d_gene: -; abundance: -; j_gene: TRBJ2-1; CDR3nt: TGTGCCAGTAGTATCACAGGGCCGAGTTACAATGAGCAGTTCTTC; CDR3aa: CASSITGPSYNEQFF
v_gene: TRBV28; d_gene: TRBD2; abundance: -; j_gene: TRBJ2-5; CDR3nt: TGTGCCAGCAAGCTAGGGAGCGGGAGTCTCCAAGAGACCCAGTACTTC; CDR3aa: CASKLGSGSLQETQYF
v_gene: TRBV27; d_gene: -; abundance: medium-sized; j_gene: TRBJ2-7; CDR3nt: TGTGCCAGCAGTGCGGTCAGGGGGGATGAGCAGTACTTC; CDR3aa: CASSAVRGDEQYF
v_gene: TRBV24-1; d_gene: TRBD2; abundance: -; j_gene: TRBJ2-1; CDR3nt: TGTGCCACCAGTGAGCCAGCGGGATCCTACAATGAGCAGTTCTTC; CDR3aa: CATSEPAGSYNEQFF
v_gene: TRBV16; d_gene: -; abundance: -; j_gene: TRBJ1-3; CDR3nt: TGTGCCAGCAGCCAATCTGGGAGGGGAAACACCATATATTTT; CDR3aa: CASSQSGRGNTIYF
v_gene: TRBV5-6; d_gene: -; abundance: -; j_gene: TRBJ2-4; CDR3nt: TGTGCCAGCAGCCGGGGACTTCCGGCGAACATTCAGTACTTC; CDR3aa: CASSRGLPANIQYF
v_gene: TRBV7-8; d_gene: -; abundance: -; j_gene: TRBJ1-5; CDR3nt: TGTGCCAGCAGATTAGGGGCGGGGAACCGATCGCGTCAGCCCCAGCATTTT; CDR3aa: CASRLGAGNRSRQPQHF
v_gene: TRBV4-3; d_gene: -; abundance: -; j_gene: TRBJ2-1; CDR3nt: TGCGCCAGCAGCCAAGAGCGCATCAATGAGCAGTTCTTC; CDR3aa: CASSQERINEQFF
v_gene: TRBV7-2; d_gene: -; abundance: -; j_gene: TRBJ2-3; CDR3nt: TGTGCCAGCAGCTGGAGCACAGATACGCAGTATTTT; CDR3aa: CASSWSTDTQYF
v_gene: TRBV19; d_gene: TRBD2; abundance: once; j_gene: TRBJ2-3; CDR3nt: TGTGCCAGTAGTTCCATGACTAGCGGGGCAGGAGATACGCAGTATTTT; CDR3aa: CASSSMTSGAGDTQYF
v_gene: TRBV15; d_gene: -; abundance: -; j_gene: TRBJ1-2; CDR3nt: TGTGCCACCAGCAGAGATGACAGGTTAAACTATGGCTACACCTTC; CDR3aa: CATSRDDRLNYGYTF
v_gene: TRBV19; d_gene: TRBD1; abundance: -; j_gene: TRBJ1-4; CDR3nt: TGTGCCAGTAGTCGCAAGACAGGGACTAATGAAAAACTGTTTTTT; CDR3aa: CASSRKTGTNEKLFF
v_gene: TRBV18; d_gene: -; abundance: -; j_gene: TRBJ1-1; CDR3nt: TGTGCCAGCTCACCCCGGACAGTAGAACTTGAAGCTTTCTTT; CDR3aa: CASSPRTVELEAFF
v_gene: TRBV4-3; d_gene: -; abundance: -; j_gene: TRBJ2-3; CDR3nt: TGCGCCAGCAGCCAAGATAAGGTGGCAGATACGCAGTATTTT; CDR3aa: CASSQDKVADTQYF
v_gene: TRBV4-1; d_gene: TRBD2; abundance: -; j_gene: TRBJ2-1; CDR3nt: TGCGCCAGCAGTCACGGGGAAGCGGGAGGGTTCAATGAGCAGTTCTTC; CDR3aa: CASSHGEAGGFNEQFF
v_gene: TRBV11-2; d_gene: TRBD2; abundance: -; j_gene: TRBJ2-2; CDR3nt: TGTGCCAGCAGCTCTTTACGCAGGGAGGGTTCCGGCGGGGAGCTGTTTTTT; CDR3aa: CASSSLRREGSGGELFF
v_gene: TRBV7-3; d_gene: -; abundance: -; j_gene: TRBJ2-1; CDR3nt: TGTGCCAGCAGCTTAGGGCAGCCGCTCTGGAATGAGCAGTTCTTC; CDR3aa: CASSLGQPLWNEQFF
v_gene: TRBV12-5; d_gene: TRBD1; abundance: -; j_gene: TRBJ1-6; CDR3nt: TGTGCTAGTGGATTTGGACAGGGTGGGTATTCACCCCTCCACTTT; CDR3aa: CASGFGQGGYSPLHF
v_gene: TRBV18; d_gene: -; abundance: -; j_gene: TRBJ2-7; CDR3nt: TGTGCCAGCTCACCGCGTGGCAGCTACGAGCAGTACTTC; CDR3aa: CASSPRGSYEQYF